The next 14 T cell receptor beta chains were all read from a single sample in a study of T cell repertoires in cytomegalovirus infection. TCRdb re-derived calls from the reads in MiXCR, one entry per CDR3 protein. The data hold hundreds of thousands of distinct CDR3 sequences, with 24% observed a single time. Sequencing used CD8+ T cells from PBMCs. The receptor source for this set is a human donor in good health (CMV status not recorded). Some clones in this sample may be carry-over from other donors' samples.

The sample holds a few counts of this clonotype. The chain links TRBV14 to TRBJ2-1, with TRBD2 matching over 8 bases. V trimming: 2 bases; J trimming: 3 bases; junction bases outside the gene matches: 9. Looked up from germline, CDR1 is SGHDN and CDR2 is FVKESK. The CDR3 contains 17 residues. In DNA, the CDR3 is TGTGCCAGCAGCCAACCAGGCCGCGGGGGGAACTACAATGAGCAGTTCTTC. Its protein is CASSQPGRGGNYNEQFF.

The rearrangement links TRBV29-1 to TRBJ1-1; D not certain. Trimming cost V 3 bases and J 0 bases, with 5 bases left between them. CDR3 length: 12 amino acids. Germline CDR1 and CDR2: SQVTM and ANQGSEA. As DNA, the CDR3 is TGCAGCGTTGACGGCTTGAACACTGAAGCTTTCTTT. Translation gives CSVDGLNTEAFF.

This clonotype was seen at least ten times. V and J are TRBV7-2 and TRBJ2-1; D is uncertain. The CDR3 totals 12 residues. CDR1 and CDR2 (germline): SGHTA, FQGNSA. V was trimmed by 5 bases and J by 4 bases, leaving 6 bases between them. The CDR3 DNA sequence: TGTGCCAGCAGCAGGAGATACAATGAGCAGTTCTTC. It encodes CASSRRYNEQFF. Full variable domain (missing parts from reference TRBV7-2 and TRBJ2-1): GAGVSQSPSNKVTEKGKDVELRCDPISGHTALYWYRQSLGQGLEFLIYFQGNSAPDKSGLPSDRFSAERTGGSVSTLTIQRTQQEDSAVYLCASSRRYNEQFFGPGTRLTVL.

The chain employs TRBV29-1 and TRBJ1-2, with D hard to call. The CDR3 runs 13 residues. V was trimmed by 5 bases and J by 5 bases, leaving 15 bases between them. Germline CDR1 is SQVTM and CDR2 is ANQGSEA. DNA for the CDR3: TGCAGCGTTAAGGGCACTGAGGGATATGGCTACACCTTC. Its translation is CSVKGTEGYGYTF.

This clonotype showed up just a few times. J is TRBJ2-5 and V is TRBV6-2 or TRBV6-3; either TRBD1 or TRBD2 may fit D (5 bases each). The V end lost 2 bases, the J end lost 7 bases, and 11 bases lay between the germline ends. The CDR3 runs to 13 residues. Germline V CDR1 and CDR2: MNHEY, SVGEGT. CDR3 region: CASSYGSGRTQYF. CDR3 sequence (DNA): TGTGCCAGCAGTTACGGTTCGGGACGGACCCAGTACTTC.

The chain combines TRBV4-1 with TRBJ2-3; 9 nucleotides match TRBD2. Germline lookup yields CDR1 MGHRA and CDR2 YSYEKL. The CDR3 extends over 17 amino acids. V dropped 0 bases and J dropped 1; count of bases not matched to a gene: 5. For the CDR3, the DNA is TGCGCCAGCAGCCAAGAAAAGTCTAGCGGGGGCACAGATACGCAGTATTTT. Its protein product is CASSQEKSSGGTDTQYF.

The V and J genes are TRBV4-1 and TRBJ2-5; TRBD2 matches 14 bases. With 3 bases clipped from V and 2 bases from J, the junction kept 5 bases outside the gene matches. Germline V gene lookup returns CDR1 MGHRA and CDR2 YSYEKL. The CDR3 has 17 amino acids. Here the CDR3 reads CASSHGGLAGEQETQYF. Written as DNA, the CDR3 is TGCGCCAGCAGCCATGGGGGACTAGCGGGGGAACAAGAGACCCAGTACTTC.

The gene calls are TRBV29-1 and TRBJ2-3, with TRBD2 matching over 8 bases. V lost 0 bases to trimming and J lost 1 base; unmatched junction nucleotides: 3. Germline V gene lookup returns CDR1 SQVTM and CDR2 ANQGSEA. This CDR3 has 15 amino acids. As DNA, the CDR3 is TGCAGCGTTGAAGATCTTAGCGGGGGCACAGATACGCAGTATTTT. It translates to CSVEDLSGGTDTQYF.

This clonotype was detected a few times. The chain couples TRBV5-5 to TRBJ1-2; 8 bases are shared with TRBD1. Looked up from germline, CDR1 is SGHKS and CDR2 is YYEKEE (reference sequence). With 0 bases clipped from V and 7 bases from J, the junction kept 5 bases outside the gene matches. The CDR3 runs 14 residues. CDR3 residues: CASSLGQGALGYTF. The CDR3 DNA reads TGTGCCAGCAGCTTGGGTCAGGGGGCGCTTGGCTACACCTTC.

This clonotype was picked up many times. CDR3 nucleotide sequence: TGTGCCAGCAGTGAAGCGGGGATCACAGATACGCAGTATTTT. Its translation is CASSEAGITDTQYF. The gene calls are TRBV2 and TRBJ2-3; D gene uncertain. This CDR3 has 14 amino acids. Trimming shortened V by 0 bases and J by 2 bases, and 6 bases separated the two germline ends. The germline V gene encodes CDR1 SNHLY and CDR2 FYNNEI.

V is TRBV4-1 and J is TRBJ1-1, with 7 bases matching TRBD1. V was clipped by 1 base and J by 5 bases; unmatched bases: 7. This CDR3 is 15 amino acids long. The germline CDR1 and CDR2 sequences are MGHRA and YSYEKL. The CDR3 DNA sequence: TGCGCCAGCAGCCAAGGGCCCCAGGGGGGGACTGAAGCTTTCTTT. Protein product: CASSQGPQGGTEAFF.

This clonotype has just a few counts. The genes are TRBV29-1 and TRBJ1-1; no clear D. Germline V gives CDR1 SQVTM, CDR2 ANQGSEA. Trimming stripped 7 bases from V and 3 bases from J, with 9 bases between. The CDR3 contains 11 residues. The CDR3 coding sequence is TGCAGCGACGGTCGGCACACTGAAGCTTTCTTT. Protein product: CSDGRHTEAFF. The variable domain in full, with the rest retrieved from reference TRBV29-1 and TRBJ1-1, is SAVISQKPSRDICQRGTSLTIQCQVDSQVTMMFWYRQQPGQSLTLIATANQGSEATYESGFVIDKFPISRPNLTFSTLTVSNMSPEDSSIYLCSDGRHTEAFFGQGTRLTVV.

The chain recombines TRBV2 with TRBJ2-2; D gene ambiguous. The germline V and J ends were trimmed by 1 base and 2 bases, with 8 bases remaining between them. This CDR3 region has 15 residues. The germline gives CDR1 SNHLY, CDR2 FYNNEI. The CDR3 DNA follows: TGTGCCAGCAGTGAAGGCTACAGAAACACCGGGGAGCTGTTTTTT. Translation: CASSEGYRNTGELFF. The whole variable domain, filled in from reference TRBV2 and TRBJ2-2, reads EPEVTQTPSHQVTQMGQEVILRCVPISNHLYFYWYRQILGQKVEFLVSFYNNEISEKSEIFDDQFSVERPDGSNFTLKIRSTKLEDSAMYFCASSEGYRNTGELFFGEGSRLTVL.

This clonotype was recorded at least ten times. CDR3 in amino acids: CASSFQGTRQPQHF. CDR3 sequence (DNA): TGTGCCAGCAGTTTTCAGGGGACGCGGCAGCCCCAGCATTTT. The gene calls are TRBV12-3 or TRBV12-4 and TRBJ1-5; the D gene is possibly TRBD1 (6 bases). The CDR3 runs 14 residues. Trimming pared 3 bases from V and 7 bases from J, leaving 13 bases between.